Listed here are 8 T cell receptor beta chains from one sample, sequenced in a study of memory CD4+ T cells and cytomegalovirus serostatus. The sort gate was single viable CD3+CD4+CD8-CD45RO+ cells for memory CD4+ T cells. Using immunoSEQ multiplex PCR, the repertoire was profiled, and TCRdb retains in-frame clones only, with some absent. This table has about 52,000 clones, around four fifths appearing once. The sequenced sample was memory CD4+ T cells from blood. These receptors all stem from an adult in good health and CMV-seropositive.

The V and J genes are TRBV25-1 and TRBJ2-2; 10 positions match TRBD2. The germline V gene encodes CDR1 MGHDK and CDR2 SYGVNS. The J segment lost 6 bases and the V segment lost 8 bases, leaving 6 bases of the junction unmatched. The CDR3 is made up of 14 amino acids. CDR3 DNA: TGTGCCAGCGATTCTAGCGGGGGCTCCGGGGAGCTGTTTTTT. It translates to CASDSSGGSGELFF.

V and J are TRBV6-6 and TRBJ1-1, with D unresolved. Between the trimmed V and J ends, which lost 2 bases and 7 bases, there was a span of 8 bases. CDR1 is MNHNY, CDR2 SVGAGI, per germline (reference sequence). CDR3 length equals 12 residues. This CDR3 reads CASSYEVGEAFF. Here the CDR3 DNA reads TGTGCCAGCAGTTACGAGGTGGGTGAAGCTTTCTTT.

The chain employs TRBV6-1 and TRBJ2-1; 7 bases map to TRBD2. CDR3 length: 14 residues. The V segment lost 6 bases and the J segment 7 bases; nucleotides outside the gene matches: 9. Germline V gene lookup returns CDR1 MNHNS and CDR2 SASEGT. The CDR3 protein is CASRAGREQNEQFF. The DNA of the CDR3 is TGTGCCAGCAGGGCGGGGCGGGAGCAAAATGAGCAGTTCTTC.

CDR3 residues: CASGLSGNTIYF. The CDR3, as DNA: TGTGCCAGCGGACTCTCTGGAAACACCATATATTTT. The chain joins TRBV28 to TRBJ1-3; no clear D. The CDR3 is 12 amino acids. Trimming left V 8 bases short and J 0 bases short, with 5 bases between. Germline loops: CDR1 MDHEN, CDR2 SYDVKM.

The J gene is TRBJ1-2, the V gene TRBV2; no firm D call. CDR1 is SNHLY and CDR2 is FYNNEI in the germline V gene. The CDR3 is 14 residues long. The V end lost 4 bases, the J end lost 3 bases, and 12 bases lay between the germline ends. CDR3 sequence (DNA): TGTGCCAGCAGTGTACAGACGTGGGACTATGGCTACACCTTC. It yields the protein CASSVQTWDYGYTF.

The chain combines TRBV28 with TRBJ1-2, with D unclear. The CDR3 length is 14 residues. Trimming took 6 bases from V and 4 from J, leaving 15 bases between them. Germline loops: CDR1 MDHEN, CDR2 SYDVKM. CDR3 coding DNA: TGTGCCAGCAGCCCCCCTCCTCCCTTCTATGGCTACACCTTC. It translates to CASSPPPPFYGYTF.

In this sample, this clone turned up a few times. The chain combines TRBV29-1 with TRBJ1-1, with 10 bases fitting TRBD1. V dropped 4 bases and J dropped 4; count of bases not matched to a gene: 3. CDR3 length equals 13 residues. The germline V gene has CDR1 SQVTM and CDR2 ANQGSEA. CDR3 region: CSVVRTGGTEAFF. DNA of the CDR3: TGCAGCGTTGTAAGGACAGGGGGCACTGAAGCTTTCTTT.

The V call is TRBV2, the J call TRBJ1-5; perhaps TRBD1 as D (5 bases). The V end was cut by 3 bases, the J end by 3 bases, with 12 bases between. Germline V lookup: CDR1 SNHLY, CDR2 FYNNEI. The CDR3 extends over 15 amino acids. For the CDR3, the DNA is TGTGCCAGCAGTGACGGAGGGACGGACAATCAGCCCCAGCATTTT. Encoded protein: CASSDGGTDNQPQHF. Variable domain in full (rest from reference TRBV2 and TRBJ1-5): EPEVTQTPSHQVTQMGQEVILRCVPISNHLYFYWYRQILGQKVEFLVSFYNNEISEKSEIFDDQFSVERPDGSNFTLKIRSTKLEDSAMYFCASSDGGTDNQPQHFGDGTRLSIL.